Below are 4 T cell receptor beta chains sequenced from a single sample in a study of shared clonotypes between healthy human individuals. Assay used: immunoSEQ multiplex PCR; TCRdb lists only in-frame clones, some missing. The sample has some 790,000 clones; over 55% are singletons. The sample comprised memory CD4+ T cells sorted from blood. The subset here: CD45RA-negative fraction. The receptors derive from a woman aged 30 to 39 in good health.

The CDR3, as DNA: TGTGCCTGGAGTGTAAAGGGATTCGCGGGAGAAGAGACCCAGTACTTC. It specifies CAWSVKGFAGEETQYF. The chain joins TRBV30 to TRBJ2-5; 7 bases line up with TRBD2. Germline trimming cut 0 bases from V and 3 bases from J; bases unmatched to any gene: 10. The germline V gene has CDR1 GTSNPN and CDR2 SVGIG (reference sequence). The CDR3 covers 16 residues.

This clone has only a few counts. The CDR3: CASSLADSQGGYTF. The CDR3 nucleotides are TGCGCCAGCAGCTTGGCTGACAGTCAAGGGGGCTACACCTTC. The chain has TRBV5-1 and TRBJ1-2; D possibly corresponds to TRBD1 (5 bases). The germline V gene encodes CDR1 SGHRS and CDR2 YFSETQ. V was shortened by 0 bases and J by 8 bases, with 14 bases between the two germline ends. The CDR3 runs 14 residues.

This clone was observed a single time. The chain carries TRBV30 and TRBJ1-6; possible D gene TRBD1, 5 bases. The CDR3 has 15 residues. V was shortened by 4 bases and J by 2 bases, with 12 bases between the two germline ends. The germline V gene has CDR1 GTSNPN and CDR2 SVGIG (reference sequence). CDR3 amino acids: CAWTAGETYNSPLHF. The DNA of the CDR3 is TGTGCCTGGACGGCGGGGGAAACCTATAATTCACCCCTCCACTTT. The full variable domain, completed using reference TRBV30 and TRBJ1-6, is SQTIHQWPATLVQPVGSPLSLECTVEGTSNPNLYWYRQAAGRGLQLLFYSVGIGQISSEVPQNLSASRPQDRQFILSSKKLLLSDSGFYLCAWTAGETYNSPLHFGNGTRLTVT.

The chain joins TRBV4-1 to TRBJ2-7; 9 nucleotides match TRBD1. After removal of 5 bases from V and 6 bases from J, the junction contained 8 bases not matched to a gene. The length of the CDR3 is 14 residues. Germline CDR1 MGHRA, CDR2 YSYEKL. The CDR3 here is CASSSRDRVLEQYF. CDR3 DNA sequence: TGCGCCAGCAGCTCCCGGGACAGGGTCCTCGAGCAGTACTTC.